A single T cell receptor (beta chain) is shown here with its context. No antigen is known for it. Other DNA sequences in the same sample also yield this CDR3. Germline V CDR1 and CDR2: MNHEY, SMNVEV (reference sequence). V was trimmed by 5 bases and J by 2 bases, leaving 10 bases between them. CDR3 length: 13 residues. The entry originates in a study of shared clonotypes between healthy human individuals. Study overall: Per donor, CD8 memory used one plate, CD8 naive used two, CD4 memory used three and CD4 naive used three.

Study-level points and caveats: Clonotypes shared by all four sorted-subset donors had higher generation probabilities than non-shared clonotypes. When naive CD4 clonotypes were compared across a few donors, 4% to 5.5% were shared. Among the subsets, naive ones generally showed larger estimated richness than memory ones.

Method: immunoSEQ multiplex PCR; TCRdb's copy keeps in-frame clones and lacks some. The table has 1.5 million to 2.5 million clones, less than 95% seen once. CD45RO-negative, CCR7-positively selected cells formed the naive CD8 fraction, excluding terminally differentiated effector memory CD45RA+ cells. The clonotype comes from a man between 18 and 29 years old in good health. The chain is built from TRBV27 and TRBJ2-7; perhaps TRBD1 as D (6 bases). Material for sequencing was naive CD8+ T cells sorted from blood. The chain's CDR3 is CASSPGVAYEQYF. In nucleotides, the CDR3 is TGTGCCAGCAGTCCAGGGGTAGCCTACGAGCAGTACTTC.